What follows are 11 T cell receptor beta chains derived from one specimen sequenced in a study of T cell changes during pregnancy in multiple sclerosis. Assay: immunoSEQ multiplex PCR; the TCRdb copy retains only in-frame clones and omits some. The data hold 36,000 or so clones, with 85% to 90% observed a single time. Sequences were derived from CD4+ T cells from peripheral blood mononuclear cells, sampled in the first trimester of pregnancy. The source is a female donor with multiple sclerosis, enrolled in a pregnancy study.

CDR3 sequence reads: CASSYSSSNSYNEQFF. As DNA, the CDR3 is TGTGCCAGCAGTTACTCGTCTAGCAATTCCTACAATGAGCAGTTCTTC. The rearrangement uses TRBV6-5 and TRBJ2-1; possible D gene TRBD2, 5 bases. This CDR3 has 16 amino acids. The V end was cut by 0 bases, the J end by 1 base, with 10 bases between. In germline, CDR1 is MNHEY, CDR2 SVGAGI.

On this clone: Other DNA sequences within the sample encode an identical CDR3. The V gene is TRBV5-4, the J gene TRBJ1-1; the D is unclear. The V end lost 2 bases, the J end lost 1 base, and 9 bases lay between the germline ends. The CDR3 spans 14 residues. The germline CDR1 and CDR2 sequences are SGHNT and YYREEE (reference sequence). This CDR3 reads CASSFTSGNTEAFF. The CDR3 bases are TGTGCCAGCAGCTTTACCTCCGGGAACACTGAAGCTTTCTTT.

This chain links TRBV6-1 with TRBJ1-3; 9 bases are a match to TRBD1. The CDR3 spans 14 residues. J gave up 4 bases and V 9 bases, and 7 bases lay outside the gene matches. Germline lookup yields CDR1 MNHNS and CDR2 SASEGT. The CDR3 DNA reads TGTGCCAGTACACAGGGGGCAGGGGGAAACACCATATATTTT. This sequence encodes CASTQGAGGNTIYF.

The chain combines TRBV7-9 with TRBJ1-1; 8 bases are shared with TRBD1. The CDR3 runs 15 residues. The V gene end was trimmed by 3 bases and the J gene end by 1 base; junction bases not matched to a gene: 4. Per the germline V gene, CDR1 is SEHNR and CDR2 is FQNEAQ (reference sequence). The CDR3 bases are TGTGCCAGCAGCTTCCGGACAGGGCGGAACACTGAAGCTTTCTTT. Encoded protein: CASSFRTGRNTEAFF.

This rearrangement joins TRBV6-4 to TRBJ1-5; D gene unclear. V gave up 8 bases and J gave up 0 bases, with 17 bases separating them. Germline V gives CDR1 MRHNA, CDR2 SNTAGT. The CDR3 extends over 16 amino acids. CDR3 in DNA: TGTGCCAGCCCCCCCCCGAGAAATACTAGCAATCAGCCCCAGCATTTT. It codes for CASPPPRNTSNQPQHF.

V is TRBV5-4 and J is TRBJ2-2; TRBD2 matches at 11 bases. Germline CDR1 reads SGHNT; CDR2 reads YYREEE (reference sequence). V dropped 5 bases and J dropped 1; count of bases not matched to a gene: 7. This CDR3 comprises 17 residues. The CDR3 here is CASRPWTSGLNTGELFF. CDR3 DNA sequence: TGTGCCAGCAGACCCTGGACTAGCGGGCTGAACACCGGGGAGCTGTTTTTT.

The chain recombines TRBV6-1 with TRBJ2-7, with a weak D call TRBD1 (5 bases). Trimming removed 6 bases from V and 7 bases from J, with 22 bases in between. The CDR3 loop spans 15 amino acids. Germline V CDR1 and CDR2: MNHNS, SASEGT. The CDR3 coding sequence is TGTGCCAGCAGCCCCTACAGGAAAGGGGAATGGGAGCAGTACTTC. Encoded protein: CASSPYRKGEWEQYF.

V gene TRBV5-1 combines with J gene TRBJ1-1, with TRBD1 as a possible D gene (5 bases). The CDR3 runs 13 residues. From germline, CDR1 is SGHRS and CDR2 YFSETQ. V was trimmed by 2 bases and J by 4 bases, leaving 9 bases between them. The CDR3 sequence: CASSFGRGTEAFF. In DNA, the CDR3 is TGCGCCAGCAGCTTCGGAAGGGGCACTGAAGCTTTCTTT.

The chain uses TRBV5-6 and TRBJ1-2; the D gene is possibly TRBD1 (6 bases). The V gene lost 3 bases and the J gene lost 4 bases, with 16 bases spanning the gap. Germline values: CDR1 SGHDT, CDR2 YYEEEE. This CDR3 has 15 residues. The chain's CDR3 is CASSSVWDTLYGYTF. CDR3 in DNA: TGTGCCAGCAGCTCAGTCTGGGACACCCTCTATGGCTACACCTTC.

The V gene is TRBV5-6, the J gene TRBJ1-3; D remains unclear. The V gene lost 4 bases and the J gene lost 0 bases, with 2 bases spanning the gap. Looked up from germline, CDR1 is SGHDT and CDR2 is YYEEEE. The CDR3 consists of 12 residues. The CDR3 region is CASSLSGNTIYF. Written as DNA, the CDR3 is TGTGCCAGCAGCCTCTCTGGAAACACCATATATTTT.

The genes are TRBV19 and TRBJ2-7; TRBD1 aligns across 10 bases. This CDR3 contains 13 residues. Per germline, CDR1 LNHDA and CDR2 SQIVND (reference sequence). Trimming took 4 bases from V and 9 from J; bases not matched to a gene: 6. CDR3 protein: CASSSGQGGRQYF. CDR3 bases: TGTGCCAGTAGTAGCGGACAGGGGGGCAGGCAGTACTTC.